The entry that follows covers one T cell receptor (beta chain) sequence. The record originates from a study of blood T cell repertoires in COVID-19. Study at large: The United States, Italy and Spain were the sources of the acute and convalescent COVID-19 samples. Sample material is recorded as cDNA or gDNA derived from T cells, B-cell-depleted T cells, or PBMCs.

Methods used by the authors: Amplification with reference gene primers provided the estimates of nucleated cell counts. Generated by immunoSEQ multiplex PCR, the TCRdb table keeps only in-frame clones and is missing some. V and J calls and clone size are copied from that table; D and trimming were computed from the DNA. The data show about 110,000 clones, with over 60% seen just once and roughly 3.8% held by the top ten. Losses at the gene ends were 7 bases for V and 14 bases for J; bases not matched to a gene: 12. This CDR3 has 12 amino acids. Germline V gene data show CDR1 as SGDLS and CDR2 as YYNGEE.

Sequenced material: peripheral blood. This TCR was recovered from a woman older than 75 with acute or convalescent COVID-19. The rearrangement links TRBV9 to TRBJ2-3; 8 bases align to TRBD2. For the CDR3, the DNA is TGTGCCAGCGGAGGTGGGACTAGACCCCCGTATTTT. This codes for CASGGGTRPPYF.